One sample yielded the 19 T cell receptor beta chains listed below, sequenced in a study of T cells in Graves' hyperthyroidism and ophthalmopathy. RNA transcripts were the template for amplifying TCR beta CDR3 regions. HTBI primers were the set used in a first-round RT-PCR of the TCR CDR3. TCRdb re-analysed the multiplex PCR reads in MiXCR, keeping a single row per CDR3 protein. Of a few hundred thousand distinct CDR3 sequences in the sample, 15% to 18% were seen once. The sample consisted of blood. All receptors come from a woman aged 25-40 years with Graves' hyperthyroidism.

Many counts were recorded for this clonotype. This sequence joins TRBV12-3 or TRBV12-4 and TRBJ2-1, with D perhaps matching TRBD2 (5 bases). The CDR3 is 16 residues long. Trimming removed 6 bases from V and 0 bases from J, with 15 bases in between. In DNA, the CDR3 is TGTGCCAGCAGAGGGCCCCTAGCCAGCTCCTACAATGAGCAGTTCTTC. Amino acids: CASRGPLASSYNEQFF.

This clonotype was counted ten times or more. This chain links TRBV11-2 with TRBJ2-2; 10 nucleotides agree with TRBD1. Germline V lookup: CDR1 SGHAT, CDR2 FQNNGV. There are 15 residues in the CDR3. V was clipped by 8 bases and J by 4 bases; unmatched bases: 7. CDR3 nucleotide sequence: TGTGCCAGCGACCGGGACAGGGGTTCCACCGGGGAGCTGTTTTTT. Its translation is CASDRDRGSTGELFF.

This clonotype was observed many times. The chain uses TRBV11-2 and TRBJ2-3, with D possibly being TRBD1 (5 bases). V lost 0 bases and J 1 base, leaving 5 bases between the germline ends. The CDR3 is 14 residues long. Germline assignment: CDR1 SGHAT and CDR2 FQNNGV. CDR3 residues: CASSLDRGTDTQYF. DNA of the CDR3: TGTGCCAGCAGCTTAGACAGGGGCACAGATACGCAGTATTTT.

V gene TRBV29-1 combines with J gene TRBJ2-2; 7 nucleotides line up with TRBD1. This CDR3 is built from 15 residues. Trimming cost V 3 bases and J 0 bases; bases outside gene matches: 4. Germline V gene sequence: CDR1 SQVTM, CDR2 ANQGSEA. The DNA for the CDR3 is TGCAGCGTTGACGGGCAGGGGGCGAACACCGGGGAGCTGTTTTTT. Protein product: CSVDGQGANTGELFF.

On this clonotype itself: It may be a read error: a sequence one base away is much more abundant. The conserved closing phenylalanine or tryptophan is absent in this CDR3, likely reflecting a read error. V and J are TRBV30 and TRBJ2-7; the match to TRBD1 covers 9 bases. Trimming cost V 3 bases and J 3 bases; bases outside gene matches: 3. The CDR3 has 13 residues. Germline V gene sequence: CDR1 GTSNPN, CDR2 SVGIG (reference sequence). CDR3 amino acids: CAWSRQGDYEQYL. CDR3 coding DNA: TGTGCCTGGAGCAGACAGGGGGACTACGAGCAGTACCTC.

CDR3 in DNA: TGTGCCATCAGTCCCACACAGGGAACGCAGTATTTT. Protein product: CAISPTQGTQYF. This rearrangement joins TRBV10-3 to TRBJ2-3, with TRBD1 as a possible D gene (6 bases). Germline V gene sequence: CDR1 ENHRY, CDR2 SYGVKD. The CDR3 is made up of 12 amino acids. The V and J ends lost 5 bases and 9 bases respectively, with 12 bases between them.

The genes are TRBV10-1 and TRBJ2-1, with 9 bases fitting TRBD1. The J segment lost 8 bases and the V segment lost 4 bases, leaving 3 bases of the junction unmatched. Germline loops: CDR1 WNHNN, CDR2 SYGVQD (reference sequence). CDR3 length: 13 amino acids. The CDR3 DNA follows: TGCGCCAGCAGTGCTACAGGGGGCTATGAGCAGTTCTTC. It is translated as CASSATGGYEQFF.

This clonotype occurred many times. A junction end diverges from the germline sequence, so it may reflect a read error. The CDR3 reads CASSLEGGYEQYF. DNA for the CDR3: TGTGCCAGCAGCTTAGAGGGCGGCTACGAGCAGTACTTC. V usage is TRBV5-1 and J usage is TRBJ2-7, with D possibly being TRBD2 (5 bases). The CDR3 covers 13 residues. Germline values: CDR1 SGHRS, CDR2 YFSETQ.

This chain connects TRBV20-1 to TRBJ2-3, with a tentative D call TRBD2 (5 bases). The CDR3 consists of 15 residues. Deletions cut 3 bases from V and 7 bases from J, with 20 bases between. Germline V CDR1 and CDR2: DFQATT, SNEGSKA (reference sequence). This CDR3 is CSARALSEPHHTQYF. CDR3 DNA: TGCAGTGCTAGGGCCCTTAGCGAGCCTCACCATACGCAGTATTTT.

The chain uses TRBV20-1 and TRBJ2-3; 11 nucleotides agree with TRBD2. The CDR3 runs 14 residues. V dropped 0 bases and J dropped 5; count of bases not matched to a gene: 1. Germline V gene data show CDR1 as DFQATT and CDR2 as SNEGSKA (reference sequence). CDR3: CSARDGTSGDTQYF. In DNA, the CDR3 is TGCAGTGCTAGAGACGGGACTAGCGGAGATACGCAGTATTTT.

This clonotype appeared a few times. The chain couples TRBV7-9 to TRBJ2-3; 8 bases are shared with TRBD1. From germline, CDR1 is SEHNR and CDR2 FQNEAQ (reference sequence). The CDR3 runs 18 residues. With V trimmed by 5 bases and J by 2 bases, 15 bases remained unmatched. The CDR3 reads CASSVPRGRTPYTDTQYF. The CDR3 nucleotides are TGTGCCAGCAGCGTTCCCAGGGGGCGGACACCCTACACAGATACGCAGTATTTT.

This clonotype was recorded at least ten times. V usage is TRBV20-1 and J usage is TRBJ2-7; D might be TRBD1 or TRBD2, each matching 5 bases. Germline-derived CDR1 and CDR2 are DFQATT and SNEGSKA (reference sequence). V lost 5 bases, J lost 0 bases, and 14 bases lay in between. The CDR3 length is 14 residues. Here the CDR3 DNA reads TGCAGTGCTGCACCGGGACGGGGCTCCTACGAGCAGTACTTC. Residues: CSAAPGRGSYEQYF.

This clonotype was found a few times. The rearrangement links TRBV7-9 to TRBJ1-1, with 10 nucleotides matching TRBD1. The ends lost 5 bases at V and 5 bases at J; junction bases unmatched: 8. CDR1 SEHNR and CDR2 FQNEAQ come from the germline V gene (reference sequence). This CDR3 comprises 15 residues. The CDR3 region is CASSPGTGVGTEAFF. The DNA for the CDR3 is TGTGCCAGCAGCCCCGGGACAGGGGTTGGGACTGAAGCTTTCTTT.

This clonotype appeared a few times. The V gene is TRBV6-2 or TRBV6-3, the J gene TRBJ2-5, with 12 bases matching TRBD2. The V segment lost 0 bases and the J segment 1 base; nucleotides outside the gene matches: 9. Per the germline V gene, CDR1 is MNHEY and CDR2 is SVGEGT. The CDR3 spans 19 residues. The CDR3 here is CASSYSRGLAGRPQETQYF. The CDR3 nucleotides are TGTGCCAGCAGTTACTCGAGAGGACTAGCGGGACGCCCCCAAGAGACCCAGTACTTC.

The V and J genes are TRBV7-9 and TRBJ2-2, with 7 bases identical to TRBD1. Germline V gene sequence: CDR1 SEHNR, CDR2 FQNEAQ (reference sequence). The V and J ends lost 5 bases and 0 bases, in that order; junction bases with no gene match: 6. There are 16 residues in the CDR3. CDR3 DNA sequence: TGTGCCAGCAGCCTTACAGGGGTCTCGAACACCGGGGAGCTGTTTTTT. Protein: CASSLTGVSNTGELFF.

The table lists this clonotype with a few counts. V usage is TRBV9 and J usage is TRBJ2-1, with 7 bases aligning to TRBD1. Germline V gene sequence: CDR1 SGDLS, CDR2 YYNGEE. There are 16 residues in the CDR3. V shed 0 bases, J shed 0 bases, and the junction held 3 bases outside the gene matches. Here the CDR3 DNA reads TGTGCCAGCAGCGTAGGACAGGGAAGCTCCTACAATGAGCAGTTCTTC. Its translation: CASSVGQGSSYNEQFF.

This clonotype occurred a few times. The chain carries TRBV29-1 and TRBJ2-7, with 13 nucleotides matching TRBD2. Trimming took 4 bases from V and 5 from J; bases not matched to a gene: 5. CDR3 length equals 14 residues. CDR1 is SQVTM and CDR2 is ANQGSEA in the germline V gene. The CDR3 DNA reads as TGCAGCGTTGGTGGGGGACTAGCGGGAAACGAGCAGTACTTC. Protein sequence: CSVGGGLAGNEQYF.

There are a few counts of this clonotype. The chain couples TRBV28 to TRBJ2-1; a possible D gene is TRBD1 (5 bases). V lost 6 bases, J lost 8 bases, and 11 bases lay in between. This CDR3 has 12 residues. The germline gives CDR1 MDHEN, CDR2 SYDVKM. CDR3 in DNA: TGTGCCAGCAGACGACAGATCGATGAGCAGTTCTTC. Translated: CASRRQIDEQFF.

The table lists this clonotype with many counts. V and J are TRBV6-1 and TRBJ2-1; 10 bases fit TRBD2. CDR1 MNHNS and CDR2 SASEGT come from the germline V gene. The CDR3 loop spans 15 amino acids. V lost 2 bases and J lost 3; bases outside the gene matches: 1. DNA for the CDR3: TGTGCCAGCAGTGAACTAGCGGGAGACTACAATGAGCAGTTCTTC. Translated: CASSELAGDYNEQFF.